This TCR beta chain was profiled in a study of cytomegalovirus exposure and HLA in healthy donors (dated by TCRdb to 2015 to 2018). Context from the whole study: A later analysis indicated that the 90 to 150 validation repertoires were generated on the platform also employed for the 700 or so repertoires of the first cohort. The study aimed to test whether signatures of past pathogen exposure could be identified by cataloging public T cell receptors. A separate validation cohort of 100 to 150 different subjects was used in addition to the roughly 620-subject first cohort. To predict cytomegalovirus infection status, the study brought together high-throughput TCR immunosequencing, statistical association of individual TCRs with disease status, and machine learning. On the study overall, not on this receptor specifically: It was suggested by the authors that the approach could potentially be generalized to other disease states and immunological phenotypes. Cytomegalovirus status was reported to be diagnosed by the classifier with high specificity and sensitivity in both the original and validation cohorts. In vitro tests confirmed that three of the cytomegalovirus-associated TCR beta chains recognize cytomegalovirus antigens. While some public TCRs were present in many individuals, most TCR sequences turned up only very rarely across donors. All 120 or so repertoires were used to score co-occurrence in the validation cohort in a later analysis, because that analysis had no HLA typing for the cohort. A later analysis found that TCRs clustered in the first cohort also tended to co-occur in the approximately 120 validation repertoires, with approximately 95% of cluster scores above 0. The study listed 150 to 200 TCR beta chains as associated with cytomegalovirus.

Library prep was done by the immunoSEQ multiplex PCR assay. In the authors' own workflow: A statistical classification framework was developed to diagnose cytomegalovirus status using the catalog of TCR beta chain sequences. TCRdb took this table from immuneACCESS and kept in-frame rearrangements with V and J called. Such tables lack part of the clones; where checked against another copy, unresolved V genes explain under half of the gap, and the rest is unexplained. D and trimming come from the DNA, and the V and J calls and clone size come from that table. The sample yields around 300,000 clones; roughly 90% were counted once. Of the sample, 0.92% falls within the top ten clones. Donors formed part of the validation cohort, which comprised fewer than 150 subjects and was distinct from the first cohort of over 500 subjects. A word on this clone: The antigen it binds to is not known. Per-base quality was not reported, and no clone a single base away is much larger than it.

Via the germline V gene, CDR1 is SNHLY and CDR2 FYNNEI. The CDR3 contains 14 residues, cysteine and phenylalanine counted. The retained sequence is limited to the CDR3, 42 bases, with the frame set at the first base. Unmatched junction bases come to 4, with V trimmed by 4 bases and J by 3 bases. The TCR sequence derives from a woman aged 18-35 years in good health and CMV-seronegative. The sequence is built from TRBV2 and TRBJ2-3; 7 central nucleotides agree with TRBD2. Sequenced sample: PBMCs. The CDR3 loop reads CASSGPSGTDTQYF. In nucleotides, the sequence is TGTGCCAGCAGTGGCCCTAGCGGTACAGATACGCAGTATTTT.